Reported below is one T cell receptor beta chain. The antigen this receptor binds is unknown. No much larger clone exists at a distance of one base, and base qualities are not known. From cysteine to phenylalanine, the CDR3 is 14 amino acids long. CDR3 DNA only is kept here, 42 bases in frame from base 1. Trimming costs V 7 bases and J 4 bases, and their ends lie 17 bases apart. From the germline V gene (reference sequence), CDR1 is SEHNR and CDR2 is FQNEAQ. The time point label corresponds to: baseline pretreatment blood. The treatment or condition label on this specimen signifies: 15 Gy SBRT to primary tumor, nephrectomy 4 weeks later. To follow tumor-enriched clonotypes, peripheral blood was collected serially from radiation-treated patients at baseline and again at 2 weeks and 4 weeks after SBRT. Renal cell carcinoma with clear cell pathology was present in all patients. The QIAamp DNA Blood Mini Kit (Qiagen) was used to prepare genomic DNA for TCR sequencing. The analyses included only samples that passed all quality control checks.

This specimen belongs to a study of radiation and T cells in renal cell carcinoma (dated by TCRdb to about 2020). In the study overall: The samples were drawn from a clinical trial, where primary renal cell carcinomas were treated with 15 Gy of stereotactic body radiation therapy and then removed by nephrectomy 4 weeks afterward. TCR beta sequencing covered 53 samples in total, comprising about 26 tumors and around 27 peripheral blood samples. Across all 50 or so samples, 4,016,671 unique CDR3 nucleotide sequences encoding 2,658,974 unique CDR3 amino acid sequences were identified.

The immunoSEQ kit was used, according to the manufacturer's recommendations, to generate TCR beta libraries from genomic DNA. To prepare libraries, a first multiplex PCR with proprietary primers was run, followed by a second PCR that added unique barcodes, and a bead cleanup was done after each round. Each sample batch included a kit-provided positive control reaction and a negative control reaction. The final libraries were assessed on an Agilent 4200 TapeStation D1000 ScreenTape, pooled by volume, and quantified by qPCR. An Illumina NextSeq500 fitted with a MidOutput 150-cycle cartridge performed the sequencing, running 156 Read1 cycles and 15 Index1 cycles with the kit's custom primers. The pooled library was loaded at around 1 pM, and approximately 18% PhiX control was spiked in. The study's processing was this. The vendor-processed data were analyzed in R, and a clonotype was defined as all T cells that share the same CDR3 nucleotide sequence. For clone abundance analyses, frequencies were normalized to the 10,000 most abundant clones in each sample. Before analysis, public T cell clones were removed, and these numbered fewer than five per sample on average. A difference in abundance of at least 32-fold between compartments was used to define tumor-enriched and baseline blood-enriched clonotypes. A beta-binomial differential abundance model was applied to find clonotypes that expanded or contracted between blood time points. Tumor-blood repertoire similarity was measured with the Baroni-Urbani and Buser coefficient, and groups were compared using two-tailed Wilcoxon tests in R. What TCRdb holds here is the immuneACCESS table cut down to in-frame rearrangements. Part of the clones is not present; checked against another copy, under half of the missing clones reflect an unresolved V gene, and the others are unexplained. The DNA was the basis for D and trimming; V, J and clone size are from that table. The sample table holds approximately 140,000 clones, of which around four fifths were seen once. Together, the top ten hold approximately 20% of the sample.

What the study reported, not specific to this receptor: Because pretreatment tumor biopsies were not available, the baseline intratumoral presence of clonotypes could not be determined. Tracking of blood repertoire dynamics stopped at three to five weeks after treatment, with no follow-up past that point. In blood, the top tumor clonotypes increased between baseline and 2 weeks post-radiation and then shrank by 4 weeks, which suggests that tumor-resident clones expanded only transiently. With a single-armed trial design, the study had no way to address how radiation dose or scheduling affects the TCR repertoire.

The V gene is TRBV7-9 and the J gene is TRBJ2-7; TRBD1 is a weak D gene call, 7 bases matching. The sequence was collected from a woman aged 45 to 65 with renal cell carcinoma. The starting material was blood, obtained from a patient whose treatment included radiotherapy and nephrectomy. Here the CDR3 is given as CASKRGDSLYEQYF. The nucleotide sequence reads TGTGCCAGCAAAAGGGGGGACAGTCTTTACGAGCAGTACTTC. Reference TRBV7-9 and TRBJ2-7 proteins supply the regions before and after the CDR3; the full variable domain is: DTGVSQNPRHKITKRGQNVTFRCDPISEHNRLYWYRQTLGQGPEFLTYFQNEAQLEKSRLLSDRFSAERPKGSFSTLEIQRTEQGDSAMYLCASKRGDSLYEQYFGPGTRLTVT.